Below, 21 T cell receptor beta chains from the same sample are listed, as sequenced in a study of blood T cell repertoires in COVID-19. Sequenced by immunoSEQ multiplex PCR; TCRdb stores in-frame clones only, minus some. The sample consists of a few hundred thousand clones, approximately 91% of them appearing once. Material for sequencing was peripheral blood. The receptors here all came from a man aged 45 to 65 with acute or convalescent COVID-19.

The V gene is TRBV6-1, the J gene TRBJ2-5, with 8 bases fitting TRBD1. This CDR3 region has 17 residues. Germline V gene sequence: CDR1 MNHNS, CDR2 SASEGT. Unmatched junction bases numbered 14, after V lost 3 bases and J lost 5 bases. The CDR3 DNA reads TGTGCCAGCAGTGAGACGCCGGTAGGACAGGGAACGGAGACCCAGTACTTC. Its protein product is CASSETPVGQGTETQYF.

The chain combines TRBV7-9 with TRBJ1-6, with D perhaps matching TRBD1 (5 bases). The CDR3 covers 15 residues. The V end lost 5 bases, the J end lost 7 bases, and 15 bases lay between the germline ends. The germline gives CDR1 SEHNR, CDR2 FQNEAQ (reference sequence). In nucleotides, the CDR3 is TGTGCCAGCAGCAGTCGACAGACCCTCAATTCACCCCTCCACTTT. It encodes CASSSRQTLNSPLHF.

This sequence joins TRBV3-1 (or the pseudogene TRBV3-2) and TRBJ1-1, with no clear D. The CDR3 has 17 amino acids. V was clipped by 0 bases and J by 3 bases, with 17 bases between them. The V gene's germline CDR1 is LGHDT and CDR2 YNNKEL (reference sequence). CDR3 region: CASSQDFRVQRDTEAFF. The CDR3 DNA reads TGTGCCAGCAGCCAAGATTTCCGGGTACAGAGGGACACTGAAGCTTTCTTT.

This clone has only one observation. The J gene is TRBJ1-6, the V gene TRBV27; D remains ambiguous. Deletions cut 4 bases from V and 1 base from J, with 5 bases between. The CDR3 is 14 amino acids. CDR1 is MNHEY and CDR2 is SMNVEV in the germline V gene (reference sequence). The CDR3, as DNA: TGTGCCAGCAGTTCGAGGTCCTATAATTCACCCCTCCACTTT. This codes for CASSSRSYNSPLHF.

This chain uses TRBV4-1 with TRBJ1-6; D is undetermined. Trimming removed 5 bases from V and 7 bases from J, with 21 bases in between. The germline CDR1 and CDR2 sequences are MGHRA and YSYEKL. The CDR3 sequence is 17 residues long. The DNA of the CDR3 is TGCGCCAGCAGCTCATCCCCCCCCCGAAAACGGAATTCACCCCTCCACTTT. This translates into CASSSSPPRKRNSPLHF.

The table lists this clone with a few counts. This chain links TRBV6-4 with TRBJ2-1, with TRBD1 matching 11 bases. The ends lost 7 bases at V and 9 bases at J; junction bases unmatched: 8. The CDR3 covers 14 residues. CDR1 MRHNA and CDR2 SNTAGT come from the germline V gene. In DNA form, the CDR3 reads TGTGCCAGCATGCGGGACAGGGGGAATGGTGAGCAGTTCTTC. Protein product: CASMRDRGNGEQFF.

The V and J genes are TRBV10-3 and TRBJ2-7; 9 nucleotides line up with TRBD1. This CDR3 comprises 12 residues. J lost 4 bases, V lost 6 bases, and 1 base had no gene match. CDR1 is ENHRY, CDR2 SYGVKD, per germline. The DNA for the CDR3 is TGTGCCATCAGGACAGGGGGGTACGAGCAGTACTTC. Translated: CAIRTGGYEQYF.

The chain links TRBV7-9 to TRBJ1-3; 8 bases align to TRBD1. This CDR3 spans 16 amino acids. The germline CDR1 and CDR2 sequences are SEHNR and FQNEAQ (reference sequence). Trimming removed 1 base from V and 3 bases from J; junction bases left unmatched: 5. The DNA of the CDR3 is TGTGCCAGCAGCTTAGGGGGGACAGGTTTTGGAAACACCATATATTTT. It translates to CASSLGGTGFGNTIYF.

The rearrangement links TRBV7-9 to TRBJ1-1; the D is unclear. This CDR3 has 11 amino acids. With 5 bases removed from V and 11 bases from J, the gap between germline ends came to 12 bases. The germline V gene encodes CDR1 SEHNR and CDR2 FQNEAQ (reference sequence). The chain's CDR3 is CASSLTRMAFF. In DNA form, the CDR3 reads TGTGCCAGCAGCCTAACTAGGATGGCTTTCTTT.

This clone appeared a single time. This chain uses TRBV7-8 with TRBJ1-6; D possibly corresponds to TRBD1 (6 bases). This CDR3 region has 15 residues. V shed 8 bases and J shed 14 bases, with 25 bases lying between them. Germline V gives CDR1 SGHVS, CDR2 FQNEAQ. The chain's CDR3 is CASSPSGGGGLSLHF. The CDR3 nucleotides read TGTGCCAGCTCCCCCTCCGGCGGGGGCGGTTTGTCCCTCCACTTT.

This chain uses TRBV6-5 with TRBJ1-5; 8 bases align to TRBD1. V shed 5 bases, J shed 7 bases, and the junction held 10 bases outside the gene matches. The germline CDR1 and CDR2 sequences are MNHEY and SVGAGI. The CDR3 is made up of 15 amino acids. The CDR3 loop is CASSPQGGWGQPQHF. In DNA, the CDR3 is TGTGCCAGCAGTCCACAGGGGGGCTGGGGGCAGCCCCAGCATTTT.

The chain couples TRBV9 to TRBJ1-1; the D is unclear. The V and J ends lost 4 bases and 0 bases respectively, with 13 bases between them. CDR1 is SGDLS and CDR2 is YYNGEE in the germline V gene. This CDR3 spans 15 amino acids. CDR3 nucleotides: TGTGCCAGCAGCCCCGCCCCCAGCGTGAACACTGAAGCTTTCTTT. Translation gives CASSPAPSVNTEAFF.

V usage is TRBV11-1 and J usage is TRBJ2-7; maybe TRBD1 (6 bases). Germline CDR1 and CDR2: SGHAT and FQDESV (reference sequence). V shed 5 bases and J shed 3 bases, with 8 bases lying between them. This CDR3 comprises 12 residues. CDR3 region: CASSVQGYEQYF. For the CDR3, the DNA is TGTGCCAGCAGCGTACAGGGCTACGAGCAGTACTTC.

The chain links TRBV6-2 or TRBV6-3 to TRBJ2-5, with 10 bases matching TRBD2. After removal of 6 bases from V and 1 base from J, the junction contained 5 bases not matched to a gene. Per the germline V gene, CDR1 is MNHEY and CDR2 is SVGEGT. This CDR3 region has 15 residues. CDR3 in amino acids: CASSPTSGRQETQYF. The CDR3 DNA reads TGTGCCAGCAGCCCGACTAGCGGGCGCCAAGAGACCCAGTACTTC.

The V and J genes are TRBV11-3 and TRBJ2-1, with TRBD2 identical over 7 bases. This CDR3 is 16 amino acids long. The V gene end was trimmed by 5 bases and the J gene end by 0 bases; junction bases not matched to a gene: 7. The germline V gene encodes CDR1 SGHNT and CDR2 YENEEA. The CDR3 region is CASSPAGSYSYNEQFF. The CDR3 DNA reads TGTGCCAGCAGCCCAGCGGGGTCTTACTCCTACAATGAGCAGTTCTTC.

This clone was recorded only once. The chain links TRBV7-9 to TRBJ2-1; no definite D call. The length of the CDR3 is 12 residues. V was clipped by 4 bases and J by 9 bases, with 10 bases between them. Germline values: CDR1 SEHNR, CDR2 FQNEAQ (reference sequence). This CDR3 is CASSWALGEQFF. CDR3 bases: TGTGCCAGCAGCTGGGCATTGGGTGAGCAGTTCTTC.

This clone was picked up a small number of times. The rearrangement uses TRBV19 and TRBJ1-2; possibly TRBD1 for D (5 bases). The germline V gene has CDR1 LNHDA and CDR2 SQIVND (reference sequence). Trimming pared 1 base from V and 3 bases from J, leaving 12 bases between. This CDR3 is 15 amino acids long. This CDR3 reads CASSIGLPGDYGYTF. The CDR3 DNA reads as TGTGCCAGTAGTATAGGTTTGCCGGGGGACTATGGCTACACCTTC.

The chain joins TRBV25-1 to TRBJ2-1, with D hard to call. Trimming took off 1 base at V and 8 bases at J, with 9 bases between the two ends. The CDR3 is made up of 13 amino acids. Germline V gives CDR1 MGHDK, CDR2 SYGVNS. The CDR3 DNA sequence: TGTGCCAGCAGTGAATCTCTAGTCGATGAGCAGTTCTTC. Translating it yields CASSESLVDEQFF.

CDR3 nucleotides: TGTGCCTGGTACCGATCGGGGACAGGGCAGACTGAAGCTTTCTTT. It encodes CAWYRSGTGQTEAFF. The V and J genes are TRBV30 and TRBJ1-1; TRBD1 agrees at 9 bases. The CDR3 sequence is 15 residues long. V shed 5 bases, J shed 5 bases, and the junction held 12 bases outside the gene matches. Germline CDR1 reads GTSNPN; CDR2 reads SVGIG (reference sequence).

The gene calls are TRBV25-1 and TRBJ1-2; 10 nucleotides agree with TRBD1. V lost 7 bases, J lost 5 bases, and 13 bases stayed unmatched. Germline V gene data show CDR1 as MGHDK and CDR2 as SYGVNS. The CDR3 totals 16 residues. The DNA of the CDR3 is TGTGCCAGCAATGAGCCCGGGACAGGGGATTATTATGGCTACACCTTC. It yields the protein CASNEPGTGDYYGYTF.

The rearrangement links TRBV27 to TRBJ2-1, with D unclear. V gave up 5 bases and J gave up 0 bases, with 14 bases separating them. This CDR3 has 16 amino acids. Germline V gene lookup returns CDR1 MNHEY and CDR2 SMNVEV (reference sequence). This CDR3 reads CASSGYTTISYNEQFF. CDR3 nucleotides: TGTGCCAGCAGTGGATATACTACCATCTCCTACAATGAGCAGTTCTTC.